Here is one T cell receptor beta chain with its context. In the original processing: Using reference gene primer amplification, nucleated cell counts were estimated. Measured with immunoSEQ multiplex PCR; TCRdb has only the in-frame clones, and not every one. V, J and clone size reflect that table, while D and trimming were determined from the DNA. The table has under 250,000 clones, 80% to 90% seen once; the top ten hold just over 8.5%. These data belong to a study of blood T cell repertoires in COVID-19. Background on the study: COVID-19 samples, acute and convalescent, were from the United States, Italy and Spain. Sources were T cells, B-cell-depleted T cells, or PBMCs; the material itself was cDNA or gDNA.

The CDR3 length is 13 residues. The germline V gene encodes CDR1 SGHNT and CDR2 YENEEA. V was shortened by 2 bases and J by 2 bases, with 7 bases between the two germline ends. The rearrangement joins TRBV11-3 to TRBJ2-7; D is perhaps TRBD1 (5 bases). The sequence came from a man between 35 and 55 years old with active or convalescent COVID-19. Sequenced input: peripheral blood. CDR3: CASSLPGPYEQYF. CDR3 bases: TGTGCCAGCAGCTTACCAGGGCCCTACGAGCAGTACTTC. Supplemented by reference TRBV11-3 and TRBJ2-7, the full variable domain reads EAGVVQSPRYKIIEKKQPVAFWCNPISGHNTLYWYLQNLGQGPELLIRYENEEAVDDSQLPKDRFSAERLKGVDSTLKIQPAELGDSAVYLCASSLPGPYEQYFGPGTRLTVT.